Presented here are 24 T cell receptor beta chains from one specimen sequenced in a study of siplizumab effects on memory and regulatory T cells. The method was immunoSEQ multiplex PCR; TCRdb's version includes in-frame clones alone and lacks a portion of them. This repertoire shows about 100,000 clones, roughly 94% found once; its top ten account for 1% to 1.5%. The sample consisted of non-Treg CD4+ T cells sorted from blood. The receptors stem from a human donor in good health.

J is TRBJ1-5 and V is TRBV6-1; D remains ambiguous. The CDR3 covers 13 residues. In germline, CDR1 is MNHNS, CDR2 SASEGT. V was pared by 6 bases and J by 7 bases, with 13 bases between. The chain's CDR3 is CASSEIQGQPQHF. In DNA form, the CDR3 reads TGTGCCAGCAGCGAAATCCAAGGACAGCCCCAGCATTTT.

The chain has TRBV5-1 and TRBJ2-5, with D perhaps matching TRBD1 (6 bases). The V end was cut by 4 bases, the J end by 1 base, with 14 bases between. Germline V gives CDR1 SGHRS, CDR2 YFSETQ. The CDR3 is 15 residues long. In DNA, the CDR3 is TGCGCCAGCAGCCCTGACAGGACCTTCCAAGAGACCCAGTACTTC. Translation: CASSPDRTFQETQYF.

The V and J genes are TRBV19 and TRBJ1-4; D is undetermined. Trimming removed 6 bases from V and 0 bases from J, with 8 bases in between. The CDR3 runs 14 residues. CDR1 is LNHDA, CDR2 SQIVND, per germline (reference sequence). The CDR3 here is CASSSSATNEKLFF. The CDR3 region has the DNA TGTGCCAGTAGCTCCAGTGCAACTAATGAAAAACTGTTTTTT.

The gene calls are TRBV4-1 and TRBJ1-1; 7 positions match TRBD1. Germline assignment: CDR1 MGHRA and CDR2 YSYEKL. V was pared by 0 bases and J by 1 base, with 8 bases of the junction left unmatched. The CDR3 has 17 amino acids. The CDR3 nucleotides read TGCGCCAGCAGCCAAGACCCATGGGGACAGCGGAACACTGAAGCTTTCTTT. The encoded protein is CASSQDPWGQRNTEAFF.

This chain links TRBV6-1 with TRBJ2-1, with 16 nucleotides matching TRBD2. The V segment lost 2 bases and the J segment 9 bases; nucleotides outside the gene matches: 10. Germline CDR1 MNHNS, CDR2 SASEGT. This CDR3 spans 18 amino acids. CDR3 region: CASSEYGGLAGGRIEQFF. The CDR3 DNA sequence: TGTGCCAGCAGTGAATACGGGGGACTAGCGGGAGGGAGGATTGAGCAGTTCTTC.

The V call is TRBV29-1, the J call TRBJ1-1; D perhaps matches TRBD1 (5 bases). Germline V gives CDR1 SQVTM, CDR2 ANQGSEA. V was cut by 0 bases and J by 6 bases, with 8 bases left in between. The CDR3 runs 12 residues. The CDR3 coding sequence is TGCAGCGTTGAAGAGGGGGGAGCTGAAGCTTTCTTT. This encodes CSVEEGGAEAFF.

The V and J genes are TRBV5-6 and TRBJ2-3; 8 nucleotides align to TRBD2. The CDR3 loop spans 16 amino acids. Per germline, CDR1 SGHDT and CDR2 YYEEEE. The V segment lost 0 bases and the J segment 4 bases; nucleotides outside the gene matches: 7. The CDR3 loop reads CASSLGPGGPPDTQYF. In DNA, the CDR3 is TGTGCCAGCAGCTTGGGTCCGGGAGGGCCTCCAGATACGCAGTATTTT.

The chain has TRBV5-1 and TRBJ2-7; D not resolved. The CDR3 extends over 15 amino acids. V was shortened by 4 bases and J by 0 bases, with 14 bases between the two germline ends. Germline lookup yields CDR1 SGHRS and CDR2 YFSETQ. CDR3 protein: CASSVPGPVSYEQYF. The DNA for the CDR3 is TGCGCCAGCAGCGTACCAGGACCGGTCTCCTACGAGCAGTACTTC.

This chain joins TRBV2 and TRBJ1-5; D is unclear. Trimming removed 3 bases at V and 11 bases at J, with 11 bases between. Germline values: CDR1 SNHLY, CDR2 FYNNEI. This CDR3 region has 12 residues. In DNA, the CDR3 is TGTGCCAGCAGTGATGCAAGGCGAGCCCAGCATTTT. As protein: CASSDARRAQHF.

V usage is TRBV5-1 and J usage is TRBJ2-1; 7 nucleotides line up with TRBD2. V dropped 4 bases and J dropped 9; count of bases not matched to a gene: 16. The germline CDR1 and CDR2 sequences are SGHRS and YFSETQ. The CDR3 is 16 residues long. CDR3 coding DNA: TGCGCCAGCAGCCGGGAGGCGGGAACAATCGGGGGTGAGCAGTTCTTC. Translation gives CASSREAGTIGGEQFF.

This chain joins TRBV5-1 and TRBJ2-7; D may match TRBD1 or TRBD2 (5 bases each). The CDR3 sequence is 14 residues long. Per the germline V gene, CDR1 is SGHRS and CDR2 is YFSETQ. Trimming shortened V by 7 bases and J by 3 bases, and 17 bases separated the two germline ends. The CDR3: CASAPGAGRYEQYF. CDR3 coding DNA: TGCGCCAGCGCCCCCGGGGCAGGTCGCTACGAGCAGTACTTC.

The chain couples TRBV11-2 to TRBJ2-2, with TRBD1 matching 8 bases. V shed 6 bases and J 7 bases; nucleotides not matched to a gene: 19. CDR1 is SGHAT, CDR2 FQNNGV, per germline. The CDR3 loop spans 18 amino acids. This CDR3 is CASSSGKLKDRAIGELFF. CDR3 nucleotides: TGTGCCAGCAGTTCCGGAAAGTTAAAGGACAGGGCGATCGGGGAGCTGTTTTTT.

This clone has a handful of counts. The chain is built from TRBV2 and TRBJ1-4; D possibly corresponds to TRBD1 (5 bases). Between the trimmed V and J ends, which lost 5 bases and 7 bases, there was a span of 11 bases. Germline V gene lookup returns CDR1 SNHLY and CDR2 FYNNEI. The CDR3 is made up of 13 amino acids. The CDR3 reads CASSRQLGEKLFF. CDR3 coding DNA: TGTGCCAGCAGTCGACAGCTCGGTGAAAAACTGTTTTTT.

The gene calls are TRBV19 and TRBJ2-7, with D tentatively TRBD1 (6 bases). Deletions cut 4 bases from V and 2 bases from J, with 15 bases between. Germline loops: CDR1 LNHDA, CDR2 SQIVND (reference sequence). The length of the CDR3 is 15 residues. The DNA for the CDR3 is TGTGCCAGTAGTACGCGGACAGCCTTGACCTACGAGCAGTACTTC. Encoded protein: CASSTRTALTYEQYF.

The CDR3 is CASKHGGDIQYF. The DNA of the CDR3 is TGTGCCAGCAAACACGGGGGGGACATTCAGTACTTC. The chain recombines TRBV6-6 with TRBJ2-4; TRBD2 agrees at 8 bases. CDR1 and CDR2 (germline): MNHNY, SVGAGI (reference sequence). V was clipped by 7 bases and J by 8 bases; unmatched bases: 4. The CDR3 sequence is 12 residues long.

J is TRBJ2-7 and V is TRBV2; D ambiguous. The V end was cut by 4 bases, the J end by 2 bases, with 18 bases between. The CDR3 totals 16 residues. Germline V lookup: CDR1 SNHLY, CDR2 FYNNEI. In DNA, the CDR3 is TGTGCCAGCAGTGCTTGGTTGCTGAAACCAGCCTACGAGCAGTACTTC. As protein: CASSAWLLKPAYEQYF.

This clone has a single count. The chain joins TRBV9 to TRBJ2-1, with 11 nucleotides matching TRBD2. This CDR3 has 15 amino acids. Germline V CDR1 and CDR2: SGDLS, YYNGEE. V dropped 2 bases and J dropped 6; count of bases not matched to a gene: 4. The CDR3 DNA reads TGTGCCAGCAGCGTCACTAGCGGGAGTTTCAATGAGCAGTTCTTC. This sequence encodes CASSVTSGSFNEQFF.

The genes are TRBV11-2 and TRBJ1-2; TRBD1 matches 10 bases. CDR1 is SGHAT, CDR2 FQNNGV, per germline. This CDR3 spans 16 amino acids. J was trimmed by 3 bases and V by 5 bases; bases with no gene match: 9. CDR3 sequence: CASSPLTGGADYGYTF. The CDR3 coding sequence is TGTGCCAGCAGCCCATTGACAGGGGGCGCGGACTATGGCTACACCTTC.

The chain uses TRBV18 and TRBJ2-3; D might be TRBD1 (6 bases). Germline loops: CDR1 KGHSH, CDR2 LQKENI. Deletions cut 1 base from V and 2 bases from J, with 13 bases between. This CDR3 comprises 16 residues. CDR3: CASSPQNRVYTDTQYF. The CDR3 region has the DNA TGTGCCAGCTCACCACAGAACAGGGTTTACACAGATACGCAGTATTTT.

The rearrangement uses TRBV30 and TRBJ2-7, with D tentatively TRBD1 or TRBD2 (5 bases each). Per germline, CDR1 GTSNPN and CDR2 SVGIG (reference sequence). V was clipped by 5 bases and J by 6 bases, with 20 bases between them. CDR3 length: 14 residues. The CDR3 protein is CAWGTGTQGVEQYF. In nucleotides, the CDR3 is TGTGCCTGGGGGACCGGGACCCAGGGAGTCGAGCAGTACTTC.

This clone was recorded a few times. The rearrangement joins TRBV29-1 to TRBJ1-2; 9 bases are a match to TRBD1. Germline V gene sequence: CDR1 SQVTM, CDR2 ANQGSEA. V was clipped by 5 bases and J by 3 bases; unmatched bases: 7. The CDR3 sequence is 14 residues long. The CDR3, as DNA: TGCAGCGTTCGTACAGGGGGCGCCGACTATGGCTACACCTTC. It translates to CSVRTGGADYGYTF.

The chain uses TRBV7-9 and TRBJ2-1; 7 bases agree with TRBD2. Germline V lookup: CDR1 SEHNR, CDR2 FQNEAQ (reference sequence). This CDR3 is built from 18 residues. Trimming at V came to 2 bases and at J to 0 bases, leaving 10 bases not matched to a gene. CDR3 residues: CASSLLAGGPSSYNEQFF. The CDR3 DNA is TGTGCCAGCAGCTTATTAGCGGGTGGTCCAAGCTCCTACAATGAGCAGTTCTTC.

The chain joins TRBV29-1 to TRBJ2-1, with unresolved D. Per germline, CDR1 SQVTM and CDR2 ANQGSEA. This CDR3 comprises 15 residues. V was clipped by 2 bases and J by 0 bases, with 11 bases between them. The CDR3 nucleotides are TGCAGCGTTGAACGGCCCCTGAGCTCCTACAATGAGCAGTTCTTC. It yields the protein CSVERPLSSYNEQFF.

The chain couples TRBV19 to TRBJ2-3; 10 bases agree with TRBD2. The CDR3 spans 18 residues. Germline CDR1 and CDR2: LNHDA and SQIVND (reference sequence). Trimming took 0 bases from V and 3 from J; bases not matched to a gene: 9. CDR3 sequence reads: CASSIERRTSGWTDTQYF. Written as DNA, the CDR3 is TGTGCCAGTAGTATAGAGAGGAGGACTAGCGGTTGGACAGATACGCAGTATTTT.